Sequencing of this TCR beta chain was carried out in a study of T cell clones after liver transplantation. This clone was seen just once. Germline and junction disagree at one end, which may indicate a read error. Germline assignment: CDR1 LNHDA and CDR2 SQIVND (reference sequence). This CDR3 is 15 amino acids long. This table comes from immunoSEQ multiplex PCR, and its TCRdb copy is limited to in-frame clones, with some not included. This sample yields 65,000 to 95,000 clones, of which 80% are seen a single time; less than 0.65% belongs to the top ten. The specimen comprised CD4+ T cells from blood, sampled before liver transplant. V usage is TRBV19 and J usage is TRBJ2-5, with 7 bases matching TRBD2. This TCR was sampled from a human donor who received a liver transplant. The CDR3 spells CASSTPGGQQATQYF. CDR3 DNA sequence: TGTGCCAGTAGTACCCCGGGAGGTCAGCAAGCGACCCAGTACTTC.